The rows below give T cell receptor beta chains drawn from one sample of a study of shared clonotypes between healthy human individuals. Assay used: immunoSEQ multiplex PCR; TCRdb lists only in-frame clones, some missing. The sample lists hundreds of thousands of clones; about 95% were seen once. The sequenced sample consisted of naive CD8+ T cells sorted from blood. Receptors were obtained from a woman between 25 and 40 years old in good health. CDR3s include the opening cysteine and the closing phenylalanine or tryptophan. Fields, in order: V gene, CDR3 length, clone size, J gene, D gene, CDR3 protein, CDR3 DNA. The D gene is left open where the match is weak. Some rows have no size entry. The others give once, few or many, or a class for an expanded clone.

V gene: TRBV7-9; CDR3 length: 15; clone size: NA; J gene: TRBJ1-1; D gene: TRBD1; CDR3 protein: CASSLGTGVNTEAFF; CDR3 DNA: TGTGCCAGCAGCCTAGGGACAGGTGTGAACACTGAAGCTTTCTTT
V gene: TRBV6-5; CDR3 length: 13; clone size: NA; J gene: TRBJ2-1; D gene: NA; CDR3 protein: CASSYSGYNEQFF; CDR3 DNA: TGTGCCAGCAGTTACTCGGGATACAATGAGCAGTTCTTC
V gene: TRBV19; CDR3 length: 12; clone size: NA; J gene: TRBJ1-5; D gene: NA; CDR3 protein: CASSSSRQPQHF; CDR3 DNA: TGTGCCAGTAGTAGCTCACGTCAGCCCCAGCATTTT
V gene: TRBV19; CDR3 length: 14; clone size: once; J gene: TRBJ1-5; D gene: TRBD1; CDR3 protein: CASSISQGGQPQHF; CDR3 DNA: TGTGCCAGTAGTATCTCACAGGGGGGGCAGCCCCAGCATTTT
V gene: TRBV2; CDR3 length: 15; clone size: NA; J gene: TRBJ1-2; D gene: NA; CDR3 protein: CASSSPAKGDGGYTF; CDR3 DNA: TGTGCCAGCAGTTCGCCGGCGAAAGGGGACGGGGGCTACACCTTC
V gene: TRBV27; CDR3 length: 14; clone size: NA; J gene: TRBJ2-2; D gene: TRBD2; CDR3 protein: CASTLAGNTGELFF; CDR3 DNA: TGTGCCAGCACGTTAGCGGGGAACACCGGGGAGCTGTTTTTT
V gene: TRBV19; CDR3 length: 15; clone size: once; J gene: TRBJ2-1; D gene: TRBD2; CDR3 protein: CASSSRTSGYNEQFF; CDR3 DNA: TGTGCCAGTAGTTCCCGGACTAGCGGTTACAATGAGCAGTTCTTC
V gene: TRBV27; CDR3 length: 15; clone size: NA; J gene: TRBJ2-1; D gene: NA; CDR3 protein: CASSWGSGGYNEQFF; CDR3 DNA: TGTGCCAGCAGTTGGGGTAGCGGAGGGTACAATGAGCAGTTCTTC
V gene: TRBV11-2; CDR3 length: 16; clone size: NA; J gene: TRBJ1-5; D gene: TRBD1; CDR3 protein: CASSSVQGTSGQPQHF; CDR3 DNA: TGTGCCAGCAGCTCCGTACAGGGGACGTCAGGGCAGCCCCAGCATTTT
V gene: TRBV19; CDR3 length: 13; clone size: once; J gene: TRBJ2-7; D gene: NA; CDR3 protein: CASSIDPTYEQYF; CDR3 DNA: TGTGCCAGTAGTATAGATCCAACCTACGAGCAGTACTTC
V gene: TRBV4-1; CDR3 length: 15; clone size: once; J gene: TRBJ1-2; D gene: TRBD1; CDR3 protein: CASRRPGQGDHGYTF; CDR3 DNA: TGCGCCAGCAGACGCCCGGGACAGGGAGACCATGGCTACACCTTC
V gene: TRBV28; CDR3 length: 12; clone size: NA; J gene: TRBJ2-1; D gene: NA; CDR3 protein: CASTAAYNEQFF; CDR3 DNA: TGTGCCAGCACGGCTGCCTACAATGAGCAGTTCTTC
V gene: TRBV6-1; CDR3 length: 14; clone size: NA; J gene: TRBJ1-5; D gene: NA; CDR3 protein: CASSDFDSNQPQHF; CDR3 DNA: TGTGCCAGCAGTGATTTTGATAGCAATCAGCCCCAGCATTTT
V gene: TRBV30; CDR3 length: 14; clone size: NA; J gene: TRBJ2-5; D gene: NA; CDR3 protein: CASTKSGYQETQYF; CDR3 DNA: TGTGCCTCAACGAAGAGCGGGTACCAAGAGACCCAGTACTTC
V gene: TRBV14; CDR3 length: 17; clone size: NA; J gene: TRBJ2-5; D gene: NA; CDR3 protein: CASSQGVGTLGWETQYF; CDR3 DNA: TGTGCCAGCAGCCAAGGGGTCGGCACGTTGGGTTGGGAGACCCAGTACTTC
V gene: TRBV28; CDR3 length: 15; clone size: NA; J gene: TRBJ2-1; D gene: NA; CDR3 protein: CASSFRESAYNEQFF; CDR3 DNA: TGTGCCAGCAGTTTTCGGGAGTCAGCCTACAATGAGCAGTTCTTC
V gene: TRBV27; CDR3 length: 13; clone size: NA; J gene: TRBJ2-7; D gene: NA; CDR3 protein: CASLTTRTYEQYF; CDR3 DNA: TGTGCCAGTCTCACGACTCGAACCTACGAGCAGTACTTC
V gene: TRBV4-2; CDR3 length: 18; clone size: NA; J gene: TRBJ2-7; D gene: TRBD1; CDR3 protein: CASSQDRPGTTITYEQYF; CDR3 DNA: TGTGCCAGCAGCCAGGACAGGCCCGGGACGACCATAACCTACGAGCAGTACTTC
V gene: TRBV5-1; CDR3 length: 15; clone size: NA; J gene: TRBJ2-1; D gene: NA; CDR3 protein: CASSLDDPESDEQFF; CDR3 DNA: TGCGCCAGCAGCTTGGACGACCCTGAATCGGATGAGCAGTTCTTC
V gene: TRBV6-6; CDR3 length: 15; clone size: NA; J gene: TRBJ2-1; D gene: TRBD2; CDR3 protein: CASGRPGLAGDEQFF; CDR3 DNA: TGTGCCAGCGGACGGCCGGGACTAGCGGGAGATGAGCAGTTCTTC
V gene: TRBV30; CDR3 length: 13; clone size: NA; J gene: TRBJ1-1; D gene: NA; CDR3 protein: CAWSVHRVSEAFF; CDR3 DNA: TGTGCCTGGAGTGTACACAGGGTGTCTGAAGCTTTCTTT
V gene: TRBV14; CDR3 length: 17; clone size: NA; J gene: TRBJ1-1; D gene: TRBD1; CDR3 protein: CASSQAQGPLLNTEAFF; CDR3 DNA: TGTGCCAGCAGCCAAGCACAGGGGCCCCTTCTGAACACTGAAGCTTTCTTT
V gene: TRBV28; CDR3 length: 15; clone size: NA; J gene: TRBJ1-2; D gene: TRBD1; CDR3 protein: CASSFHPQGAVSYTF; CDR3 DNA: TGTGCCAGCAGTTTCCATCCACAGGGGGCCGTAAGCTACACCTTC
V gene: TRBV23-1; CDR3 length: 15; clone size: NA; J gene: TRBJ1-1; D gene: TRBD1; CDR3 protein: CASSPDRGEVTEAFF; CDR3 DNA: TGCGCCAGCAGTCCGGACAGGGGTGAGGTCACTGAAGCTTTCTTT
V gene: TRBV28; CDR3 length: 14; clone size: once; J gene: TRBJ2-7; D gene: TRBD2; CDR3 protein: CASSPGLAGIEQYF; CDR3 DNA: TGTGCCAGCAGTCCGGGACTAGCGGGAATCGAGCAGTACTTC
V gene: TRBV28; CDR3 length: 19; clone size: once; J gene: TRBJ1-1; D gene: NA; CDR3 protein: CASRTTIPIVGREASEAFF; CDR3 DNA: TGTGCCAGCCGCACGACGATTCCCATCGTGGGCAGGGAGGCTTCTGAAGCTTTCTTT
V gene: TRBV5-1; CDR3 length: 17; clone size: NA; J gene: TRBJ1-4; D gene: NA; CDR3 protein: CASSPGITDTTNEKLFF; CDR3 DNA: TGCGCCAGCAGCCCGGGGATAACAGACACAACTAATGAAAAACTGTTTTTT
V gene: TRBV5-4; CDR3 length: 16; clone size: NA; J gene: TRBJ2-1; D gene: TRBD2; CDR3 protein: CASSFGPSGSYNEQFF; CDR3 DNA: TGTGCCAGCAGCTTTGGCCCCAGCGGGAGCTACAATGAGCAGTTCTTC
V gene: TRBV11-2; CDR3 length: 16; clone size: NA; J gene: TRBJ1-1; D gene: NA; CDR3 protein: CASSLRGSRRNTEAFF; CDR3 DNA: TGTGCCAGCAGCTTGAGGGGGTCCAGGAGGAACACTGAAGCTTTCTTT
V gene: TRBV19; CDR3 length: 14; clone size: NA; J gene: TRBJ1-3; D gene: NA; CDR3 protein: CASIPAVSGNTIYF; CDR3 DNA: TGTGCCAGTATCCCGGCCGTCTCTGGAAACACCATATATTTT
V gene: TRBV28; CDR3 length: 17; clone size: NA; J gene: TRBJ2-1; D gene: TRBD1; CDR3 protein: CASSLWSGTGTNNEQFF; CDR3 DNA: TGTGCCAGCAGTTTATGGTCCGGGACAGGGACGAACAATGAGCAGTTCTTC
V gene: TRBV19; CDR3 length: 13; clone size: NA; J gene: TRBJ2-3; D gene: NA; CDR3 protein: CASASDYTDTQYF; CDR3 DNA: TGTGCCAGTGCTAGCGACTACACAGATACGCAGTATTTT
V gene: TRBV29-1; CDR3 length: 12; clone size: NA; J gene: TRBJ1-2; D gene: NA; CDR3 protein: CSVEAGTYGYTF; CDR3 DNA: TGCAGCGTTGAGGCAGGGACCTATGGCTACACCTTC
V gene: TRBV28; CDR3 length: 13; clone size: NA; J gene: TRBJ2-1; D gene: NA; CDR3 protein: CASSLGLGYEQFF; CDR3 DNA: TGTGCCAGCAGTTTAGGTCTGGGGTATGAGCAGTTCTTC
V gene: TRBV27; CDR3 length: 16; clone size: NA; J gene: TRBJ1-6; D gene: NA; CDR3 protein: CASSAGPSSYNSPLHF; CDR3 DNA: TGTGCCAGCAGCGCGGGACCGAGCTCCTATAATTCACCCCTCCACTTT
V gene: TRBV6-5; CDR3 length: 15; clone size: NA; J gene: TRBJ1-4; D gene: NA; CDR3 protein: CASSSRDATNEKLFF; CDR3 DNA: TGTGCCAGCAGTTCCAGGGATGCAACTAATGAAAAACTGTTTTTT
V gene: TRBV7-6; CDR3 length: 15; clone size: NA; J gene: TRBJ2-1; D gene: TRBD1; CDR3 protein: CASSSGQGAINEQFF; CDR3 DNA: TGTGCCAGCAGCTCCGGACAGGGGGCTATCAATGAGCAGTTCTTC
V gene: TRBV6-1; CDR3 length: 21; clone size: NA; J gene: TRBJ2-2; D gene: TRBD2; CDR3 protein: CASSEAVWEISSGSSTGELFF; CDR3 DNA: TGTGCCAGCAGTGAAGCCGTATGGGAGATTAGTAGCGGGAGTTCCACCGGGGAGCTGTTTTTT
V gene: TRBV28; CDR3 length: 13; clone size: few; J gene: TRBJ2-7; D gene: NA; CDR3 protein: CASNADTSYEQYF; CDR3 DNA: TGTGCCAGCAACGCGGACACTTCCTACGAGCAGTACTTC
V gene: TRBV13; CDR3 length: 15; clone size: NA; J gene: TRBJ2-7; D gene: NA; CDR3 protein: CASSSRGDTLYEQYF; CDR3 DNA: TGTGCCAGCAGCAGCCGTGGGGACACCCTTTACGAGCAGTACTTC